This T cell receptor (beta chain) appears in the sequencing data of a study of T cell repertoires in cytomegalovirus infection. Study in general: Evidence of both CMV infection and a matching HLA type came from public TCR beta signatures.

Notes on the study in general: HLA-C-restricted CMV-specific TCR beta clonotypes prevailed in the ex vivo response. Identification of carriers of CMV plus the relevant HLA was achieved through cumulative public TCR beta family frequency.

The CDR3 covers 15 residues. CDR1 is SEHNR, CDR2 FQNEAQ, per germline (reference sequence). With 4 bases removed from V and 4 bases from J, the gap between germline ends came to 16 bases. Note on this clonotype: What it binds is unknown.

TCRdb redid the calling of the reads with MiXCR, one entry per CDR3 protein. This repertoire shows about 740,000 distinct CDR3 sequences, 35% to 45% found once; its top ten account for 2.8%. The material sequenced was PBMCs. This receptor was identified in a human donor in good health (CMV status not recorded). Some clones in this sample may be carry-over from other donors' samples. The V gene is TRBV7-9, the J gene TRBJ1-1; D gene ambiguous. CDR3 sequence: CASSSNSRRTTEAFF. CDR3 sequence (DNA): TGTGCCAGCAGCTCCAATTCCCGACGGACCACTGAAGCTTTCTTT.